This entry features one T cell receptor beta chain sequence. The antigen it binds to is not known. There are no base qualities to consult, and no much larger clone falls within one base. This entry comes from a study of T cell responses to AZD1222 COVID-19 vaccine listed by TCRdb under 2021. For the wider study: TCR sequencing was performed for roughly 250 trial participants, of whom 200 to 210 were given two doses of AZD1222 and some 25 were given two doses of MenACWY control vaccine. Enrollment into the trials was organized by age into subgroups of 18-55, 56-69 and 70-plus years, and those subgroups contained approximately 150, 30 and 60 TCR-sequenced participants, respectively.

The time point label corresponds to: about 28 days (+/-7) after the second vaccine dose. AZD1222 recipients given second doses at about 4 weeks or at about 12 weeks were pooled, since spike-specific TCR depth and breadth were not found to differ between the two schedules. Vaccinee samples were obtained from the UK trials COV001 and COV002, which included a single-blind randomized controlled phase 2/3 trial of AZD1222 (ChAdOx1 nCoV-19) in healthy adults. Trial participant PBMC samples were collected at day 0 and day 28 after the second dose for TCRbeta chain sequencing. On the study overall, not on this receptor specifically: Vaccine-associated CD4 TCRs spanned the whole spike protein, with dominant responses in regions 160-218 and 743-854. Conclusions about previously exposed vaccinees were limited because only a handful of AZD1222 recipients were SARS-CoV-2 seropositive at baseline. Because no day 14 peak-response samples were available, the repertoires could be characterized only after the peak T cell response. Reportedly, close to half of the unique spike-specific TCRs recognized epitopes lying outside the regions that are mutated in the B.1.351 and B.1.1.7 variants. After two AZD1222 doses, both the breadth and the depth of spike-specific TCRs were significantly higher than at day 0 and than in MenACWY recipients. Participants were mostly white British, with more females than males. The authors suggested clonal diversity may have been underestimated. In the small 56-69-year group, the increase in depth fell short of significance, most likely because of low power.

The germline V gene sets CDR1 to SGHTA and CDR2 to FQGNSA. V loses 3 bases of germline sequence and J loses 2 bases, and the interval between the two ends is 15 bases. Including the terminal cysteine and phenylalanine, the CDR3 comprises 16 residues. Only CDR3 DNA remains: 48 bases, in frame from the first base. The CDR3 regions of human TCRbeta chains were analyzed by immunosequencing. Under the source paper's analysis protocol: TCRs in the repertoires were matched against a reference library of SARS-CoV-2-specific TCRs that had been generated with the MIRA antigen-specificity platform. Breadth was defined as the fraction of unique TCRs that were SARS-CoV-2-associated, and depth was defined as the fraction of total T cells that were SARS-CoV-2-associated. Using the MIRA data, each spike-specific TCR was assigned both to the spike region to which the TCR was reactive and to a CD4 or CD8 class. Log10-transformed breadth and depth values were compared by one-way ANOVA with Sidak's multiple comparisons tests. Here the immuneACCESS table is served through TCRdb, limited to in-frame sequences with V and J called. Missing clones are a known gap in these copies; in checked studies unresolved V genes cover under half, and the rest lacks a known reason. V, J and clone size were drawn from that table, and D and trimming were deduced from the DNA. Counted in this sample were 100,000 or so clones; 89% of them appeared once. Clones ranked in the top ten supply roughly 45% of the sample.

This TCR was sampled from an adult who received the AZD1222 COVID-19 vaccine. Material: peripheral blood, obtained 28 days after the second AZD1222 dose. This chain joins TRBV7-2 to TRBJ2-3, with the D call perhaps TRBD1 or TRBD2, as 5 bases match in each case. The CDR3 reads CASSFGAGRHTDTQYF. DNA sequence: TGTGCCAGCAGCTTCGGGGCAGGGCGCCACACAGATACGCAGTATTTT. Beyond the CDR3, the reference TRBV7-2 and TRBJ2-3 genes provide the residues; the full variable domain reads: GAGVSQSPSNKVTEKGKDVELRCDPISGHTALYWYRQSLGQGLEFLIYFQGNSAPDKSGLPSDRFSAERTGGSVSTLTIQRTQQEDSAVYLCASSFGAGRHTDTQYFGPGTRLTVL.